Listed here are 25 T cell receptor beta chains from one sample, sequenced in a study of cytomegalovirus exposure and HLA in healthy donors. PCR primers comprised 60 Vbeta and 13 Jbeta primers. The protocol was immunoSEQ multiplex PCR, while the TCRdb copy is restricted to in-frame clones and leaves out a portion. The table records over 150,000 clones, roughly 80% of them present only once. The sequenced material came from PBMCs. Every receptor here comes from a woman aged 45-60 years in good health and CMV-seropositive.

Here the CDR3 DNA reads TGTGCCAGCAGCCAACAGGTTTCCTACGAGCAGTACTTC. It specifies CASSQQVSYEQYF. This chain links TRBV7-8 with TRBJ2-7, with D tentatively TRBD1 (5 bases). With 5 bases removed from V and 1 base from J, the gap between germline ends came to 9 bases. Germline loops: CDR1 SGHVS, CDR2 FQNEAQ. This CDR3 is 13 amino acids long. The whole variable domain, filled in from reference TRBV7-8 and TRBJ2-7, reads GAGVSQSPRYKVAKRGQDVALRCDPISGHVSLFWYQQALGQGPEFLTYFQNEAQLDKSGLPSDRFFAERPEGSVSTLKIQRTQQEDSAVYLCASSQQVSYEQYFGPGTRLTVT.

The V and J genes are TRBV15 and TRBJ2-7; D perhaps matches TRBD1 (5 bases). Between the trimmed V and J ends, which lost 0 bases and 1 base, there was a span of 10 bases. This CDR3 is 15 amino acids long. Germline V gives CDR1 LNHNV, CDR2 YYDKDF (reference sequence). For the CDR3, the DNA is TGTGCCACCAGCAGAGATTGGGGCAGTTCCTACGAGCAGTACTTC. Protein product: CATSRDWGSSYEQYF.

The V and J genes are TRBV5-4 and TRBJ1-2; 10 bases agree with TRBD1. This CDR3 is 15 amino acids long. CDR1 is SGHNT and CDR2 is YYREEE in the germline V gene (reference sequence). V lost 4 bases, J lost 6 bases, and 9 bases stayed unmatched. The CDR3 loop reads CASSLPGQGFHGYTF. The DNA for the CDR3 is TGTGCCAGCAGCCTTCCGGGACAGGGGTTTCATGGCTACACCTTC.

This clone has more than one count but fewer than ten. This chain uses TRBV20-1 with TRBJ1-4; no firm D call. Germline CDR1 and CDR2: DFQATT and SNEGSKA (reference sequence). There are 11 residues in the CDR3. Trimming cost V 8 bases and J 8 bases, with 12 bases left between them. DNA of the CDR3: TGCAGTACTAACATCGGGGAAAAACTGTTTTTT. Translated: CSTNIGEKLFF.

J is TRBJ2-7 and V is TRBV2, with D perhaps TRBD1 (5 bases). The CDR3 covers 15 residues. Germline values: CDR1 SNHLY, CDR2 FYNNEI. Between the trimmed V and J ends, which lost 6 bases and 0 bases, there was a span of 15 bases. CDR3 bases: TGTGCCAGCAGCCCCACAGGAGATTCCTCCTACGAGCAGTACTTC. Translation gives CASSPTGDSSYEQYF. The full variable domain, with the rest looked up from reference TRBV2 and TRBJ2-7, is EPEVTQTPSHQVTQMGQEVILRCVPISNHLYFYWYRQILGQKVEFLVSFYNNEISEKSEIFDDQFSVERPDGSNFTLKIRSTKLEDSAMYFCASSPTGDSSYEQYFGPGTRLTVT.

In DNA form, the CDR3 reads TGTGCCAGCAGGAAACCGGGACTAGCCTCCTACGAGCAGTACTTC. Its protein is CASRKPGLASYEQYF. This chain connects TRBV11-2 to TRBJ2-7; 9 bases are a match to TRBD2. After removal of 6 bases from V and 0 bases from J, the junction contained 6 bases not matched to a gene. The germline V gene encodes CDR1 SGHAT and CDR2 FQNNGV. CDR3 size: 15 residues.

The rearrangement links TRBV27 to TRBJ2-1; D is possibly TRBD2 (5 bases). With 0 bases removed from V and 0 bases from J, the gap between germline ends came to 9 bases. Per germline, CDR1 MNHEY and CDR2 SMNVEV (reference sequence). The CDR3 consists of 16 residues. CDR3: CASSLSPGISYNEQFF. The CDR3 nucleotides read TGTGCCAGCAGTTTATCGCCGGGAATCTCCTACAATGAGCAGTTCTTC.

This clone was seen a few times. The chain has TRBV18 and TRBJ2-3; 9 bases agree with TRBD2. The CDR3 has 15 amino acids. Germline CDR1 reads KGHSH; CDR2 reads LQKENI. V lost 1 base and J lost 1; bases outside the gene matches: 0. Here the CDR3 DNA reads TGTGCCAGCTCACCACTAGCGGGGGGCACAGATACGCAGTATTTT. Its translation: CASSPLAGGTDTQYF. Together with reference TRBV18 and TRBJ2-3, the CDR3 gives the full variable domain: NAGVMQNPRHLVRRRGQEARLRCSPMKGHSHVYWYRQLPEEGLKFMVYLQKENIIDESGMPKERFSAEFPKEGPSILRIQQVVRGDSAAYFCASSPLAGGTDTQYFGPGTRLTVL.

The chain links TRBV28 to TRBJ2-7; the match to TRBD1 covers 7 bases. This CDR3 is built from 16 residues. Germline CDR1 is MDHEN and CDR2 is SYDVKM. V lost 6 bases, J lost 2 bases, and 13 bases stayed unmatched. In nucleotides, the CDR3 is TGTGCCAGCAGCAATGGACAGGCGTTACGAGCCTACGAGCAGTACTTC. Its protein is CASSNGQALRAYEQYF. The variable domain in full, with the rest retrieved from reference TRBV28 and TRBJ2-7, is DVKVTQSSRYLVKRTGEKVFLECVQDMDHENMFWYRQDPGLGLRLIYFSYDVKMKEKGDIPEGYSVSREKKERFSLILESASTNQTSMYLCASSNGQALRAYEQYFGPGTRLTVT.

The chain links TRBV11-3 to TRBJ2-7, with 7 bases identical to TRBD2. Unmatched junction bases numbered 1, after V lost 2 bases and J lost 3 bases. The CDR3 has 13 residues. Germline V CDR1 and CDR2: SGHNT, YENEEA. Here the CDR3 reads CASSLREGYEQYF. As DNA, the CDR3 is TGTGCCAGCAGCTTAAGGGAGGGCTACGAGCAGTACTTC.

This chain uses TRBV5-4 with TRBJ2-5; TRBD2 agrees at 7 bases. Germline CDR1 SGHNT, CDR2 YYREEE (reference sequence). The CDR3 is made up of 15 amino acids. The V and J ends lost 0 bases and 2 bases, in that order; junction bases with no gene match: 4. CDR3 region: CASSLGDYLQETQYF. CDR3 DNA: TGTGCCAGCAGCTTGGGGGACTACCTGCAAGAGACCCAGTACTTC.

The chain couples TRBV27 to TRBJ1-1, with a possible D match to TRBD1 (5 bases). Germline lookup yields CDR1 MNHEY and CDR2 SMNVEV (reference sequence). This CDR3 is 15 amino acids long. The V gene lost 5 bases and the J gene lost 10 bases, with 23 bases spanning the gap. CDR3 amino acids: CASSLHLGQGLRAFF. CDR3 bases: TGTGCCAGCAGTCTACACCTCGGGCAGGGATTAAGAGCTTTCTTT.

V and J are TRBV15 and TRBJ1-2; 9 nucleotides align to TRBD1. This CDR3 has 15 residues. CDR1 is LNHNV and CDR2 is YYDKDF in the germline V gene (reference sequence). V trimming: 0 bases; J trimming: 7 bases; junction bases outside the gene matches: 6. The CDR3 is CATSREGQGSGGYTF. Here the CDR3 DNA reads TGTGCCACCAGCAGAGAAGGACAGGGGAGCGGTGGCTACACCTTC.

The chain is built from TRBV19 and TRBJ1-2; D uncertain. The CDR3 length is 13 residues. V was clipped by 3 bases and J by 7 bases, with 12 bases between them. Germline CDR1 is LNHDA and CDR2 is SQIVND (reference sequence). This chain's CDR3 is CASSITGVSGYTF. Written as DNA, the CDR3 is TGTGCCAGTAGTATCACGGGAGTCAGTGGCTACACCTTC. The variable domain in full, completed from reference TRBV19 and TRBJ1-2, reads DGGITQSPKYLFRKEGQNVTLSCEQNLNHDAMYWYRQDPGQGLRLIYYSQIVNDFQKGDIAEGYSVSREKKESFPLTVTSAQKNPTAFYLCASSITGVSGYTFGSGTRLTVV.

The chain couples TRBV5-1 to TRBJ2-5, with D hard to call. The germline V gene encodes CDR1 SGHRS and CDR2 YFSETQ. The germline V and J ends were trimmed by 3 bases and 5 bases, with 11 bases remaining between them. This CDR3 is built from 13 residues. CDR3 in amino acids: CASSSDIWETQYF. The CDR3 nucleotides are TGCGCCAGCAGCTCTGACATATGGGAGACCCAGTACTTC.

The chain has TRBV18 and TRBJ2-6, with 11 bases lining up with TRBD1. Per the germline V gene, CDR1 is KGHSH and CDR2 is LQKENI. The J segment lost 0 bases and the V segment lost 6 bases, leaving 4 bases of the junction unmatched. This CDR3 is built from 17 residues. The CDR3: CASSEDRGLSGANVLTF. The CDR3 coding sequence is TGTGCCAGCTCCGAGGACAGGGGGCTCTCTGGGGCCAACGTCCTGACTTTC.

J is TRBJ1-2 and V is TRBV19; D unclear. Germline V gene sequence: CDR1 LNHDA, CDR2 SQIVND (reference sequence). There are 13 residues in the CDR3. The ends were cut back, 7 bases at V and 0 bases at J, with 9 bases in the middle. The CDR3 reads CASTPGTNYGYTF. CDR3 coding DNA: TGTGCCAGTACCCCCGGGACTAACTATGGCTACACCTTC. Full variable domain (rest looked up from reference TRBV19 and TRBJ1-2): DGGITQSPKYLFRKEGQNVTLSCEQNLNHDAMYWYRQDPGQGLRLIYYSQIVNDFQKGDIAEGYSVSREKKESFPLTVTSAQKNPTAFYLCASTPGTNYGYTFGSGTRLTVV.

This chain links TRBV21-1 with TRBJ1-2; the table names TRBD1, a call not compared with the DNA. TRBV21-1 is flagged as a pseudogene. This CDR3 has 15 residues. This CDR3 is CASSKKAGGNYGYTF. CDR3 in DNA: TGTGCCAGCAGCAAAAAGGCAGGGGGTAACTATGGCTACACCTTC.

This rearrangement joins TRBV7-2 to TRBJ2-3; no definite D call. The CDR3 loop spans 14 amino acids. Germline V lookup: CDR1 SGHTA, CDR2 FQGNSA. V was trimmed by 1 base and J by 3 bases, leaving 8 bases between them. The CDR3 reads CASSLGVPTDTQYF. In DNA, the CDR3 is TGTGCCAGCAGCTTAGGAGTCCCGACAGATACGCAGTATTTT. The full variable domain, rest sourced from reference TRBV7-2 and TRBJ2-3, is GAGVSQSPSNKVTEKGKDVELRCDPISGHTALYWYRQSLGQGLEFLIYFQGNSAPDKSGLPSDRFSAERTGGSVSTLTIQRTQQEDSAVYLCASSLGVPTDTQYFGPGTRLTVL.

This chain joins TRBV25-1 and TRBJ1-3; D ambiguous. Germline V lookup: CDR1 MGHDK, CDR2 SYGVNS. The V end lost 2 bases, the J end lost 3 bases, and 8 bases lay between the germline ends. CDR3 length: 14 residues. The CDR3 DNA reads as TGTGCCAGCAGTGAACCCGGGTTTGGAAACACCATATATTTT. Amino acids: CASSEPGFGNTIYF.

V and J are TRBV6-6 and TRBJ1-2; D not resolved. This CDR3 has 14 amino acids. Germline V lookup: CDR1 MNHNY, CDR2 SVGAGI (reference sequence). V shed 0 bases and J shed 7 bases, with 12 bases lying between them. DNA for the CDR3: TGTGCCAGCAGTTACTCATCCTCAGCGGTTGGCTACACCTTC. It specifies CASSYSSSAVGYTF.

The CDR3 protein is CASSEKGQGWTEAFF. For the CDR3, the DNA is TGTGCCAGCAGTGAAAAAGGACAGGGATGGACTGAAGCTTTCTTT. This chain connects TRBV2 to TRBJ1-1; 8 bases match TRBD1. Per the germline V gene, CDR1 is SNHLY and CDR2 is FYNNEI. The CDR3 has 15 residues. The trim removed 2 bases at V and 5 bases at J, leaving 7 bases unmatched.

The chain employs TRBV9 and TRBJ1-3; TRBD1 matches 7 bases. The CDR3 is 16 residues long. CDR1 is SGDLS and CDR2 is YYNGEE in the germline V gene. The ends lost 4 bases at V and 0 bases at J; junction bases unmatched: 7. The CDR3 loop reads CASSLTGQSSGNTIYF. The DNA for the CDR3 is TGTGCCAGCAGCCTTACGGGACAGTCCTCTGGAAACACCATATATTTT.

The V and J genes are TRBV5-1 and TRBJ2-5; 9 bases align to TRBD1. The CDR3 has 14 residues. V shed 2 bases, J shed 5 bases, and the junction held 4 bases outside the gene matches. Germline CDR1 is SGHRS and CDR2 is YFSETQ. CDR3 nucleotide sequence: TGCGCCAGCAGCTTAGGACAGGGGTGGGAGACCCAGTACTTC. As protein: CASSLGQGWETQYF.

The chain has TRBV7-9 and TRBJ2-1; the match to TRBD2 covers 8 bases. Germline V gene lookup returns CDR1 SEHNR and CDR2 FQNEAQ (reference sequence). The J segment lost 4 bases and the V segment lost 6 bases, leaving 8 bases of the junction unmatched. CDR3 length: 15 amino acids. The CDR3 nucleotides read TGTGCCAGCAGTCCCTTTGCGGGGGGTTACAATGAGCAGTTCTTC. Translating gives CASSPFAGGYNEQFF.